The 19 T cell receptor beta chains presented below share a single source sample, sequenced in a study of blood T cells in healthy people across ages. Combining a sample-barcoded 5' primer with a J-beta primer mix, a second PCR ran for roughly 6 to 12 cycles. TCRdb re-derived calls from the 5' RACE reads in MiXCR, one entry per CDR3 protein. The data show 550,000 to 800,000 distinct CDR3 sequences, 21% seen once. Sequencing used blood. These TCRs come from a man aged 70 or older in good health.

This clonotype has only a few counts. V gene TRBV27 combines with J gene TRBJ2-7; a possible D gene is TRBD2 (6 bases). Looked up from germline, CDR1 is MNHEY and CDR2 is SMNVEV (reference sequence). V gave up 1 base and J gave up 2 bases, with 12 bases separating them. This CDR3 spans 15 amino acids. For the CDR3, the DNA is TGTGCCAGCAGTTTATACGGGAGCCTTACCTACGAGCAGTACTTC. This sequence encodes CASSLYGSLTYEQYF.

This clonotype was counted only a few times. A read error may explain this, as a much larger clone is one base away. This sequence joins TRBV6-5 and TRBJ2-5; 13 bases fit TRBD2. V dropped 5 bases and J dropped 4; count of bases not matched to a gene: 4. The CDR3 is 15 amino acids. Germline CDR1 and CDR2: MNHEY and SVGAGI. CDR3 amino acids: CASSGLAGDLETQYF. The CDR3 DNA follows: TGTGCCAGCAGTGGACTAGCGGGAGACCTAGAGACCCAGTACTTC.

The CDR3: CASSLEGLAGKNNEQFF. CDR3 bases: TGTGCCAGCAGCTTAGAGGGACTAGCGGGGAAGAACAATGAGCAGTTCTTC. The chain has TRBV7-2 and TRBJ2-1, with TRBD2 identical over 13 bases. The CDR3 spans 17 residues. CDR1 and CDR2 from the germline V gene are SGHTA and FQGNSA. The V gene end was trimmed by 1 base and the J gene end by 5 bases; junction bases not matched to a gene: 5. Supplemented by reference TRBV7-2 and TRBJ2-1, the full variable domain reads GAGVSQSPSNKVTEKGKDVELRCDPISGHTALYWYRQSLGQGLEFLIYFQGNSAPDKSGLPSDRFSAERTGGSVSTLTIQRTQQEDSAVYLCASSLEGLAGKNNEQFFGPGTRLTVL.

This chain joins TRBV25-1 and TRBJ2-5, with D possibly matching TRBD2 (5 bases). The end of the DNA aligns better with TRBJ2-1, so the J call may be wrong. Looked up from germline, CDR1 is MGHDK and CDR2 is SYGVNS. The CDR3 runs to 14 residues. The CDR3 protein is CASSHLRVANEQFF. As DNA, the CDR3 is TGTGCCAGCTCCCATCTGAGGGTTGCAAATGAGCAGTTCTTC.

This clonotype was recorded a few times. A junction end diverges from the germline sequence, so it may reflect a read error. J is TRBJ2-5 and V is TRBV5-1; 9 nucleotides align to TRBD1. The DNA end is more similar to TRBJ2-1, so the J call may be wrong. The CDR3 extends over 14 amino acids. The germline V gene has CDR1 SGHRS and CDR2 YFSETQ. The chain's CDR3 is CAGSGQGSYNEQFF. The CDR3 DNA reads TGCGCCGGCAGCGGACAGGGGAGCTACAATGAGCAGTTCTTC.

This rearrangement joins TRBV12-3 or TRBV12-4 to TRBJ2-5; D is perhaps TRBD1 (5 bases). The tail of the sequence fits TRBJ2-7 better, so the J call may be wrong. The CDR3 runs 16 residues. In DNA form, the CDR3 reads TGTGCCAGCAGTGAGGCCCAACAGGTCCCATCCTACGAGCAGTACTTC. This translates into CASSEAQQVPSYEQYF.

The chain couples TRBV2 to TRBJ2-5; D assignment may be TRBD1 or TRBD2 (5 bases each). Trimming removed 6 bases at V and 4 bases at J, with 18 bases between. Germline V gene sequence: CDR1 SNHLY, CDR2 FYNNEI. This CDR3 is built from 15 residues. In DNA, the CDR3 is TGTGCCAGCAGAGAGTGGCAGGGAGATATAGAGACCCAGTACTTC. Amino acids: CASREWQGDIETQYF.

This clonotype was seen only a few times. CDR3 residues: CSARRGGPSTEAFF. The DNA of the CDR3 is TGCAGTGCTAGAAGAGGAGGGCCGAGCACTGAAGCTTTCTTT. The rearrangement links TRBV20-1 to TRBJ1-1, with D hard to call. The CDR3 sequence is 14 residues long. Germline CDR1 is DFQATT and CDR2 is SNEGSKA (reference sequence). V lost 2 bases and J 4 bases, leaving 14 bases between the germline ends.

The chain employs TRBV20-1 and TRBJ2-7; 9 bases agree with TRBD2. Matching the DNA end better, TRBJ2-1 makes the J call doubtful. Germline CDR1 is DFQATT and CDR2 is SNEGSKA (reference sequence). This CDR3 has 16 residues. In DNA, the CDR3 is TGCAGTGCCATAGCGTCTAGCGGGGCTCACGTCAATGAGCAGTTCTTC. It codes for CSAIASSGAHVNEQFF.

This chain connects TRBV4-1 to TRBJ2-5, with D unresolved. The J call is doubtful: the DNA matches TRBJ2-7 better. The germline V gene encodes CDR1 MGHRA and CDR2 YSYEKL. The CDR3 totals 13 residues. CDR3 residues: CASSQVTDYEQYF. The CDR3 DNA follows: TGCGCCAGCAGCCAAGTGACCGACTACGAGCAGTACTTC.

In this sample, this clonotype turned up a few times. V gene TRBV25-1 combines with J gene TRBJ2-5; 7 bases are a match to TRBD2. TRBJ2-1 matches the DNA end more closely, so the J call is doubtful. The germline CDR1 and CDR2 sequences are MGHDK and SYGVNS. This CDR3 region has 15 residues. CDR3: CASSDGGGSWNEQFF. CDR3 bases: TGTGCCAGCAGTGACGGCGGCGGGAGTTGGAATGAGCAGTTCTTC.

The chain joins TRBV5-1 to TRBJ2-7; the D gene could be TRBD1 or TRBD2 (6 bases each). The CDR3 length is 13 residues. The germline V gene has CDR1 SGHRS and CDR2 YFSETQ. The V end lost 7 bases, the J end lost 2 bases, and 13 bases lay between the germline ends. CDR3 residues: CASRGDIAYEQYF. CDR3 coding DNA: TGCGCCAGCCGCGGGGACATCGCCTACGAGCAGTACTTC.

V gene TRBV29-1 combines with J gene TRBJ2-1, with 7 bases that match TRBD1. The J call is in doubt because the DNA end fits TRBJ2-7 better. The CDR3 length is 12 residues. CDR1 is SQVTM, CDR2 ANQGSEA, per germline. CDR3 DNA: TGCAGCGGAAAACAGGGGCTCGGCGAGCAGTACTTC. It translates to CSGKQGLGEQYF.

This clonotype has a handful of counts. The rearrangement joins TRBV29-1 to TRBJ2-5; 10 nucleotides agree with TRBD2. V lost 7 bases and J lost 5; bases outside the gene matches: 4. This CDR3 has 12 amino acids. CDR1 SQVTM and CDR2 ANQGSEA come from the germline V gene. The CDR3 reads CSGLAGAETQYF. CDR3 nucleotide sequence: TGCAGCGGTCTAGCGGGAGCGGAGACCCAGTACTTC.

This clonotype has a handful of counts. J is TRBJ1-5 and V is TRBV2; 8 nucleotides match TRBD1. V lost 3 bases and J lost 1; bases outside the gene matches: 2. Looked up from germline, CDR1 is SNHLY and CDR2 is FYNNEI. CDR3 length: 15 residues. The CDR3 reads CASSENRGSNQPQHF. CDR3 DNA sequence: TGTGCCAGCAGTGAGAACAGGGGGAGCAATCAGCCCCAGCATTTT.

This clonotype has a handful of counts. The chain combines TRBV12-5 with TRBJ2-5; 11 nucleotides match TRBD2. Trimming took 1 base from V and 3 from J; bases not matched to a gene: 7. Germline lookup yields CDR1 LGHNT and CDR2 FRNRAP. This CDR3 is 17 amino acids long. The CDR3 sequence: CASGLAPGLAEEETQYF. CDR3 nucleotide sequence: TGTGCTAGTGGTTTGGCGCCGGGACTAGCGGAAGAAGAGACCCAGTACTTC.

The chain is built from TRBV18 and TRBJ2-5; D not certain. CDR1 and CDR2 (germline): KGHSH, LQKENI. This CDR3 is built from 14 residues. V was trimmed by 0 bases and J by 2 bases, leaving 7 bases between them. The CDR3 DNA sequence: TGTGCCAGCTCACCACCTGCAGAACAAGAGACCCAGTACTTC. It encodes CASSPPAEQETQYF.

For this clonotype: One junction end disagrees with the germline gene, perhaps due to a read error. This sequence joins TRBV9 and TRBJ1-4; TRBD1 matches at 7 bases. The CDR3 spans 15 residues. CDR1 is SGDLS and CDR2 is YYNGEE in the germline V gene. DNA of the CDR3: TGTGCCGGCAGCCCGACAGGGATCTCTAATGAAAAACTGTTTTTT. As protein: CAGSPTGISNEKLFF.

The DNA for the CDR3 is TGTGCCAGCAGTCGAAGCGGGAGGGCCATAACAGATACGCAGTATTTT. Protein: CASSRSGRAITDTQYF. This sequence joins TRBV28 and TRBJ2-3, with TRBD2 matching over 10 bases. The junction had 8 bases not matched to a gene; V was cut back by 5 bases and J by 3 bases. In germline, CDR1 is MDHEN, CDR2 SYDVKM. This CDR3 comprises 16 residues.